This T cell receptor beta chain was recovered during a study of T-cell reconstitution after alpha-beta-depleted transplantation in children. Unique molecular identifiers were used in preparing the TCRbeta library. TCRdb reprocessed the PCR reads with MiXCR, giving one entry per CDR3 protein. The sample contains around 400,000 distinct CDR3 sequences, roughly 11% of which appear only once. This clonotype was observed a handful of times. Trimming took 5 bases from V and 7 from J, leaving 11 bases between them. Germline CDR1 and CDR2: SGHAT and FQNNGV. The CDR3 runs 12 residues. This sequence was found in a human donor who donated a stem cell graft to a child with acute myeloid leukemia. The gene calls are TRBV11-2 and TRBJ2-5; possible D gene TRBD2, 5 bases. Here the sequenced sample was PBMCs from the stem cell graft donor, taken from the stem cell graft. The CDR3 protein is CASSEQSGTQYF. Here the CDR3 DNA reads TGTGCCAGCAGCGAACAGAGCGGGACCCAGTACTTC.